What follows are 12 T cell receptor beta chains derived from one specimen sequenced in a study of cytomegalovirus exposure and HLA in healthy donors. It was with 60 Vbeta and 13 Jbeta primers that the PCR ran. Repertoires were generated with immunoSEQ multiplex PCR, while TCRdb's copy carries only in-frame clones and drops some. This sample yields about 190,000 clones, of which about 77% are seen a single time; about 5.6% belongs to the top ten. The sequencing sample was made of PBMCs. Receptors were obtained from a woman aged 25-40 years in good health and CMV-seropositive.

The CDR3 region is CASSSTVHETYGYTF. CDR3 DNA: TGTGCCAGCAGCTCGACAGTTCATGAGACCTATGGCTACACCTTC. This chain links TRBV7-9 with TRBJ1-2; D is perhaps TRBD1 (5 bases). Germline V CDR1 and CDR2: SEHNR, FQNEAQ (reference sequence). This CDR3 spans 15 amino acids. Trimming removed 4 bases from V and 4 bases from J, with 16 bases in between.

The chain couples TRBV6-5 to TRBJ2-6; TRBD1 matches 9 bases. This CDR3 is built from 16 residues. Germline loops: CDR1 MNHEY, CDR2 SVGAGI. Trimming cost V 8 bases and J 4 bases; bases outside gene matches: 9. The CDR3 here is CASRSGQGSGANVLTF. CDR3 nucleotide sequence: TGTGCCAGCCGTTCGGGACAGGGTTCCGGGGCCAACGTCCTGACTTTC.

CDR3 sequence (DNA): TGTGCCAGTAGTCTCGGAGGTTTCGGGGAATCGATGGCTGAAGCTTTCTTT. Encoded protein: CASSLGGFGESMAEAFF. The chain combines TRBV19 with TRBJ1-1; no clear D gene. V lost 5 bases to trimming and J lost 6 bases, with 25 bases between them. This CDR3 comprises 17 residues. The germline V gene encodes CDR1 LNHDA and CDR2 SQIVND (reference sequence).

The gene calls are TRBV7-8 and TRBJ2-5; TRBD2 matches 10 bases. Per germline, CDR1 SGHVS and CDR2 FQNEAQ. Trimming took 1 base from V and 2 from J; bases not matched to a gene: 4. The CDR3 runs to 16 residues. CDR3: CASSLVLAGDQETQYF. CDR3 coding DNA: TGTGCCAGCAGCTTAGTTCTAGCGGGGGATCAAGAGACCCAGTACTTC.

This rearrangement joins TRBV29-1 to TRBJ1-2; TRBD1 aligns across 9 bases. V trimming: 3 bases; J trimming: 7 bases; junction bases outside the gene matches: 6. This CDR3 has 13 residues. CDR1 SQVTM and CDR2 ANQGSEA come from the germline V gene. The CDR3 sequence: CSVERQGGSGYTF. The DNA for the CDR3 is TGCAGCGTTGAGAGACAGGGGGGGTCTGGCTACACCTTC.

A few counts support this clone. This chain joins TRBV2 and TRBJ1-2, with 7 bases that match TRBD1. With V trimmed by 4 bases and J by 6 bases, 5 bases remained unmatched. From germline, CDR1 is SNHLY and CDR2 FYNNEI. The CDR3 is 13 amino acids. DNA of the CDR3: TGTGCCAGCAGTGTACTAGGGGGCGATGGCTACACCTTC. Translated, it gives CASSVLGGDGYTF.

CDR3 loop: CASSVDGGGEVYEQYF. DNA of the CDR3: TGTGCCAGCAGCGTAGATGGAGGGGGGGAGGTCTACGAGCAGTACTTC. The chain joins TRBV9 to TRBJ2-7; perhaps TRBD2 as D (7 bases). The V and J ends lost 0 bases and 3 bases respectively, with 16 bases between them. This CDR3 region has 16 residues. CDR1 and CDR2 (germline): SGDLS, YYNGEE.

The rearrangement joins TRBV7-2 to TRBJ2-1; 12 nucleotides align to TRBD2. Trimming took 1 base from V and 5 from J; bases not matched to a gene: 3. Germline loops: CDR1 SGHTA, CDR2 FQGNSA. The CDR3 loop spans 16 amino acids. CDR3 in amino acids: CASSLGTSGADNEQFF. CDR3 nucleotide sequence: TGTGCCAGCAGCTTAGGGACTAGCGGGGCCGACAATGAGCAGTTCTTC.

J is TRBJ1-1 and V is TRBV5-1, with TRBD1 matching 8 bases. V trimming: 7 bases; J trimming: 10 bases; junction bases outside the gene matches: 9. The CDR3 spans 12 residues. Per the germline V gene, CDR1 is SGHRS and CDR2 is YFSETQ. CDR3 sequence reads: CASATTGDVAFF. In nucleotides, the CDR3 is TGCGCCAGCGCAACGACAGGGGATGTAGCTTTCTTT.

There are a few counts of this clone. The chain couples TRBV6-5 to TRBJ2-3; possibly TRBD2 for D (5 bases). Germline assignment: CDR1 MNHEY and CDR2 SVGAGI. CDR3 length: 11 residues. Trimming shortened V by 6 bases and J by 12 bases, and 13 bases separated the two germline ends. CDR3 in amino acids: CASSSRGLQYF. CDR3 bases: TGTGCCAGCAGCTCTAGAGGGCTCCAGTATTTT.

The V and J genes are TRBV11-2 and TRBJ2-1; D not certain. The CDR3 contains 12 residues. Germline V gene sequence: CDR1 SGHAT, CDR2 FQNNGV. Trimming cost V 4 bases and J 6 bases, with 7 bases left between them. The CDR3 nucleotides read TGTGCCAGCAGCTCCTTCCTCAATGAGCAGTTCTTC. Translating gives CASSSFLNEQFF.

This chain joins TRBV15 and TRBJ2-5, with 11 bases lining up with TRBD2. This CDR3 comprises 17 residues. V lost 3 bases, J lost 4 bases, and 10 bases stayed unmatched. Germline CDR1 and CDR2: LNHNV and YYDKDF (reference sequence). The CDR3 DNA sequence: TGTGCCACCAGCAGGAATAGCGGGGGGGCCGTTCGAGAGACCCAGTACTTC. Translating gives CATSRNSGGAVRETQYF.